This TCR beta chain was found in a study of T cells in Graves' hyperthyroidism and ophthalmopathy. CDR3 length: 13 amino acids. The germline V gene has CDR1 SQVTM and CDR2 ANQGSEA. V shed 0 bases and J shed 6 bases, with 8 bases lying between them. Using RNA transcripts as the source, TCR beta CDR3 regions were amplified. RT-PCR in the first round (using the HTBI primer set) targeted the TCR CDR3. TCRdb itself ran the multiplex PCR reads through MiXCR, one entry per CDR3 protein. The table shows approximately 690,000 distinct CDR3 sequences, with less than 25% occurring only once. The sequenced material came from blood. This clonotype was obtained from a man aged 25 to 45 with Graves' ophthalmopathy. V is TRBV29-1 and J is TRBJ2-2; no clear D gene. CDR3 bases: TGCAGCGTTGAAGATCTGGTTGCCGGGGAGCTGTTTTTT. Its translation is CSVEDLVAGELFF.